These T cell receptor beta chains were read from a single sample in a study of blood T cell repertoires in COVID-19. Libraries were prepared by immunoSEQ multiplex PCR; TCRdb keeps only in-frame clonotypes and omits some of them. The profile shows about 270,000 clones, around 90% of them singletons. The sequenced sample was PBMCs or T cells enriched from blood (not recorded which). These receptors came from a man aged 40-49 years who had been exposed to COVID-19. Both conserved end residues are part of each CDR3. The D gene is left open where the match is weak. Clone size is given for some rows only: seen once, a few or many times, or a class if the clone is expanded.

CDR3aa | CDR3nt | j_gene | v_gene | abundance | d_gene
CASSGDSSGSSYEQYF | TGTGCCAGCAGTGGGGATTCTAGCGGGAGTTCCTACGAGCAGTACTTC | TRBJ2-7 | TRBV2 | once | TRBD2
CAISESLAGETQYF | TGTGCCATCAGTGAGTCTTTAGCGGGGGAGACCCAGTACTTC | TRBJ2-5 | TRBV10-3 | . | TRBD2
CATSRGLEYLGEKLFF | TGTGCCACCAGCAGAGGTTTGGAGTATCTCGGTGAAAAACTGTTTTTT | TRBJ1-4 | TRBV15 | . | .
CASSLTGRRDEQFF | TGTGCCAGCAGCTTAACGGGCAGGAGGGATGAGCAGTTCTTC | TRBJ2-1 | TRBV7-3 | . | .
CASSFLTGGGYTF | TGTGCCAGCAGTTTCCTTACAGGGGGCGGCTACACCTTC | TRBJ1-2 | TRBV28 | . | TRBD1
CASSQHALLGAFF | TGTGCCAGCAGCCAACACGCCCTCCTCGGAGCTTTCTTT | TRBJ1-1 | TRBV3-1/TRBV3-2 | . | .
CSASGQGPYEQYF | TGCAGTGCTAGTGGACAGGGGCCCTACGAGCAGTACTTC | TRBJ2-7 | TRBV20-1 | . | TRBD1
CASSLAGGVNGNTIYF | TGTGCCAGCAGCTTGGCAGGGGGCGTAAATGGAAACACCATATATTTT | TRBJ1-3 | TRBV11-2 | . | TRBD1
CSVEVAGTQYF | TGCAGCGTTGAAGTGGCAGGGACGCAGTATTTT | TRBJ2-3 | TRBV29-1 | . | .
CASSSLTGNEQFF | TGTGCCAGCAGCTCACTGACAGGGAATGAGCAGTTCTTC | TRBJ2-1 | TRBV7-3 | . | TRBD1
CATSPVALTYEQYF | TGTGCCACCTCCCCGGTAGCTTTAACCTACGAGCAGTACTTC | TRBJ2-7 | TRBV2 | . | .
CASSPRQGLGTEAFF | TGTGCCAGTAGTCCACGACAGGGACTGGGCACTGAAGCTTTCTTT | TRBJ1-1 | TRBV19 | . | TRBD1
CASSSGQGNNQPQHF | TGTGCCAGCAGCTCGGGACAGGGGAACAATCAGCCCCAGCATTTT | TRBJ1-5 | TRBV2 | few | TRBD1
CASSQVSSFETQYF | TGTGCCAGCAGCCAAGTTTCCAGTTTCGAGACCCAGTACTTC | TRBJ2-5 | TRBV3-1/TRBV3-2 | once | .
CASSHSGRAAGELFF | TGTGCCAGCAGCCACAGCGGGAGGGCCGCCGGGGAGCTGTTTTTT | TRBJ2-2 | TRBV3-1/TRBV3-2 | . | TRBD2
CASGLVHRGEAFF | TGTGCTAGTGGTTTGGTACACAGGGGTGAAGCTTTCTTT | TRBJ1-1 | TRBV12-5 | . | TRBD1
CASSRTGSARTNQPQHF | TGTGCCAGCAGTCGGACAGGCTCTGCGCGAACCAATCAGCCCCAGCATTTT | TRBJ1-5 | TRBV6-2/TRBV6-3 | . | TRBD1
CASSHSQEPMNTEAFF | TGTGCCAGTAGTCATTCACAGGAGCCTATGAACACTGAAGCTTTCTTT | TRBJ1-1 | TRBV19 | . | .
CASSLYGQLSYEQYF | TGTGCCAGCAGCTTATACGGACAACTCTCCTACGAGCAGTACTTC | TRBJ2-7 | TRBV7-2 | . | .
CASSFGGSYEQYF | TGTGCCAGCAGCTTTGGCGGCTCCTACGAGCAGTACTTC | TRBJ2-7 | TRBV5-4 | . | .
CASSRQGPYNEQFF | TGTGCCAGCAGCCGACAGGGCCCCTACAATGAGCAGTTCTTC | TRBJ2-1 | TRBV7-9 | . | TRBD1
CASSIVGTSGVDNEQFF | TGTGCCAGTAGTATAGTGGGGACTAGCGGGGTTGACAATGAGCAGTTCTTC | TRBJ2-1 | TRBV19 | . | TRBD2
CASTAWDSEVSSTIYF | TGTGCCAGTACCGCTTGGGACAGCGAGGTGAGCAGCACCATATATTTT | TRBJ1-3 | TRBV19 | . | TRBD1
CASSVGTDNGYTF | TGTGCCAGCAGCGTAGGGACTGACAATGGCTACACCTTC | TRBJ1-2 | TRBV9 | . | .
CASSSPGTRFTEAFF | TGTGCCAGCAGCTCACCCGGGACTCGTTTCACTGAAGCTTTCTTT | TRBJ1-1 | TRBV14 | . | .
CASETSRDRGYEQYF | TGTGCCAGCGAAACTTCCCGGGACAGGGGCTACGAGCAGTACTTC | TRBJ2-7 | TRBV13 | . | TRBD1
CASSSLLRTSGINTGELFF | TGTGCCAGCAGCAGCCTCCTTCGGACTAGCGGGATAAACACCGGGGAGCTGTTTTTT | TRBJ2-2 | TRBV11-3 | . | TRBD2
CATSRPGQLIEVYGYTF | TGTGCCACCAGCAGACCGGGACAACTGATAGAGGTCTATGGCTACACCTTC | TRBJ1-2 | TRBV15 | . | .
CASSQVSSPLHF | TGTGCCAGCAGCCAAGTATCGTCACCCCTCCACTTT | TRBJ1-6 | TRBV3-1/TRBV3-2 | . | .
CASTQVVRRGNEQFF | TGTGCCAGCACCCAGGTGGTCAGGCGGGGCAATGAGCAGTTCTTC | TRBJ2-1 | TRBV28 | . | .
CASSPPQGAVSGNTIYF | TGTGCCAGCAGTCCTCCACAGGGGGCCGTCTCTGGAAACACCATATATTTT | TRBJ1-3 | TRBV28 | . | TRBD1
CSASLGTAEYEQYF | TGCAGTGCTAGTCTCGGGACAGCCGAATACGAGCAGTACTTC | TRBJ2-7 | TRBV20-1 | . | TRBD1
CASSDGLAGRSYEQYF | TGTGCCAGCAGTGACGGATTAGCGGGACGTTCCTACGAGCAGTACTTC | TRBJ2-7 | TRBV25-1 | . | TRBD2
CASTSVVHRDQPQHF | TGTGCCAGCACCTCAGTCGTCCATCGGGATCAGCCCCAGCATTTT | TRBJ1-5 | TRBV5-8 | . | .
CAIRGQTGNTIYF | TGTGCCATCAGGGGACAGACTGGAAACACCATATATTTT | TRBJ1-3 | TRBV10-3 | . | TRBD1
CATSEGHGEQFF | TGCGCGACTAGCGAGGGACACGGGGAGCAGTTCTTC | TRBJ2-1 | TRBV10-1 | . | TRBD2
CASSLNQVGGRDTQYF | TGTGCCAGCAGCTTAAATCAGGTCGGAGGGAGGGATACGCAGTATTTT | TRBJ2-3 | TRBV11-2 | few | .
CASTGGTGGSPLHF | TGTGCCAGCACCGGAGGTACAGGGGGTTCACCCCTCCACTTT | TRBJ1-6 | TRBV27 | . | TRBD1
CSVLAAAPYGYTF | TGCAGCGTTCTAGCGGCAGCCCCATATGGCTACACCTTC | TRBJ1-2 | TRBV29-1 | . | .
CASSSRQNLDGYTF | TGCGCCAGCAGCTCCAGACAGAATCTGGATGGCTACACCTTC | TRBJ1-2 | TRBV5-1 | . | .
CASSEGQGKQPQHF | TGTGCCAGCAGTGAAGGGCAGGGTAAGCAGCCCCAGCATTTT | TRBJ1-5 | TRBV6-1 | . | .
CATSSIVGTGRHADTQYF | TGTGCCACCAGTTCAATAGTAGGGACAGGTCGCCATGCAGATACGCAGTATTTT | TRBJ2-3 | TRBV24-1 | . | TRBD1
CASSGTQGLGNEQFF | TGTGCCAGCAGTGGGACACAGGGGCTTGGCAATGAGCAGTTCTTC | TRBJ2-1 | TRBV25-1 | . | TRBD1
CASSLGQGAGGYTF | TGTGCCAGCAGCTTGGGACAGGGGGCAGGCGGCTACACCTTC | TRBJ1-2 | TRBV5-5 | . | TRBD1